The 6 T cell receptor beta chains below come from one sample, sequenced in a study of T cell responses to AZD1222 COVID-19 vaccine. Sequenced by immunoSEQ multiplex PCR; TCRdb stores in-frame clones only, minus some. The sample has 150,000 to 200,000 clones, less than 95% seen once. Sequencing was performed on peripheral blood, taken on day 0 of AZD1222 vaccination. The receptor source for this set is an adult in good health.

V gene TRBV19 combines with J gene TRBJ2-4, with TRBD2 matching 14 bases. The CDR3 contains 20 residues. J gave up 6 bases and V 4 bases, and 17 bases lay outside the gene matches. From germline, CDR1 is LNHDA and CDR2 SQIVND (reference sequence). CDR3 nucleotide sequence: TGTGCCAGTAGTAGCCGAAGGACTAGCGGGGGGCGGCGGGCGAGAAACATTCAGTACTTC. Translating gives CASSSRRTSGGRRARNIQYF.

The CDR3 is CASSSTGEANEKLFF. CDR3 bases: TGCGCCAGCAGCTCGACAGGGGAGGCTAATGAAAAACTGTTTTTT. This chain links TRBV5-1 with TRBJ1-4, with TRBD1 identical over 8 bases. The CDR3 length is 15 residues. Unmatched junction bases numbered 4, after V lost 3 bases and J lost 3 bases. Germline V gene sequence: CDR1 SGHRS, CDR2 YFSETQ. The variable domain in full, with the rest retrieved from reference TRBV5-1 and TRBJ1-4, is KAGVTQTPRYLIKTRGQQVTLSCSPISGHRSVSWYQQTPGQGLQFLFEYFSETQRNKGNFPGRFSGRQFSNSRSEMNVSTLELGDSALYLCASSSTGEANEKLFFGSGTQLSVL.

The rearrangement joins TRBV5-1 to TRBJ2-1; D may be TRBD2 (5 bases). From germline, CDR1 is SGHRS and CDR2 YFSETQ. The CDR3 covers 15 residues. Deletions cut 0 bases from V and 0 bases from J, with 7 bases between. Here the CDR3 reads CASSLVDFSYNEQFF. The CDR3 DNA reads as TGCGCCAGCAGCTTGGTGGACTTCTCCTACAATGAGCAGTTCTTC.

The genes are TRBV18 and TRBJ2-5; no clear D gene. This CDR3 contains 15 residues. V lost 3 bases and J lost 2, with 13 bases in between. Germline V gene sequence: CDR1 KGHSH, CDR2 LQKENI. CDR3 coding DNA: TGTGCCAGCTCACCGAAGGATCGTCGGCAAGAGACCCAGTACTTC. As protein: CASSPKDRRQETQYF. The whole variable domain, remainder taken from reference TRBV18 and TRBJ2-5, is NAGVMQNPRHLVRRRGQEARLRCSPMKGHSHVYWYRQLPEEGLKFMVYLQKENIIDESGMPKERFSAEFPKEGPSILRIQQVVRGDSAAYFCASSPKDRRQETQYFGPGTRLLVL.

This clone was seen a few times. This may arise from a read error, as a much more abundant clone is one base away. Other DNA sequences within the sample encode an identical CDR3. The chain employs TRBV6-4 and TRBJ2-2; D is ambiguous. The CDR3 length is 13 residues. Germline V gene data show CDR1 as MRHNA and CDR2 as SNTAGT. Deletions cut 0 bases from V and 3 bases from J, with 2 bases between. Here the CDR3 reads CASSDSDTGELFF. The DNA of the CDR3 is TGTGCCAGCAGTGACTCAGACACCGGGGAGCTGTTTTTT.

CDR3 residues: CASSHGFSSGETQYF. The CDR3 region has the DNA TGTGCCAGCAGCCACGGGTTTTCCTCCGGGGAGACCCAGTACTTC. The chain carries TRBV14 and TRBJ2-5; D is ambiguous. V was clipped by 3 bases and J by 5 bases, with 16 bases between them. There are 15 residues in the CDR3. In germline, CDR1 is SGHDN, CDR2 FVKESK.